The entry below describes one T cell receptor (beta chain). Its antigen remains unidentified. Base-call qualities are not available, and no considerably larger clone is one nucleotide away. The cohort was made up of approximately 700 healthy bone marrow donors. At the time of sampling, every cohort member was nominally healthy, though immune exposures that went unrecorded were likely present. The donor tested CMV seropositive and was one of the 289 seropositive cohort members. A peripheral blood sample was provided by each donor, and peripheral blood mononuclear cells were used for TCR beta sequencing. The Qiagen DNeasy Blood Extraction Kit was used to extract genomic DNA from the blood cell samples. Based on the germline V gene, the CDR1 and CDR2 sequences are MNHEY and SVGAGI. The CDR3 spans 14 residues, from the cysteine through the phenylalanine. The sequence is cut down to CDR3 DNA, 42 bases in frame from base 1. V trim: 5 bases; J trim: 7 bases; unmatched bases: 8.

The record originates from a study of cytomegalovirus exposure and HLA in healthy donors (dated 2017 in TCRdb). With respect to the entire study: In an earlier analysis of approximately 640 of the donors, about 260 Gb of sequence data and 100 million or so unique TCR beta sequences from approximately 180 million T cells were reported. An earlier analysis of a few hundred of the donors applied high-throughput TCR beta sequencing to assess whether each TCR beta V gene segment acted as functional or pseudogenic. Typing coverage varied by locus: roughly 620-630 donors for A, B, C, DRB1 and DQB1; about 520 for DQA1; 600 to 610 for DPA1; some 470 for DPB1. In addition to the first cohort of around 670 subjects, a separate validation cohort of approximately 130 different subjects was used. An early release covering some 640 HLA-typed donors comprised around 300 gigabases of sequencing data and tens of millions of unique TCR sequences. Several DR-DQ haplotypes were treated as single units for association and clustering because of strong linkage in the cohort. In the later analysis, no new phenotypic data were used to find candidate immune exposures; instead, reliance was placed on TCR beta sequences and their occurrence across donors. Genome-wide SNP genotypes for about three fifths of the roughly 670 donors were used in a later genetic analysis, which treated that subset as a discovery cohort. The study used immunosequencing to profile the T cell repertoires of hundreds of subjects and linked those repertoires to cytomegalovirus serostatus. Across around 400 genotyped donors of the cohort, an average of about 240,000 unique TCR beta nucleotide sequences per donor were sequenced, and roughly 18% of those sequences were non-productive. All discovery cohort repertoires had been generated on a single sequencing platform. Donor age, sex, ethnicity and CMV serostatus were compiled alongside the repertoire data. Class I and class II HLA loci were covered by the typing at four-digit resolution. The study combined high-throughput TCR immunosequencing, statistical association of individual TCRs with disease status, and machine learning to predict cytomegalovirus infection status. A later analysis re-examined previously published TCR beta repertoires from roughly 650 donors and added high-resolution HLA genotyping to investigate patterns of TCR occurrence. The study aimed to test whether cataloging public T cell receptors could reveal signatures of past pathogen exposure. The genetic ancestry cluster associated with self-reported Caucasian donors included 81% of the 398 genotyped donors.

Receptors were amplified or captured by the immunoSEQ multiplex PCR assay. A mixture of 60 forward primers for TCR Vbeta segments and 13 reverse primers for TCR Jbeta segments was used in the multiplex PCR. Amplification of the CDR3 region of rearranged TCR beta genes was performed with a multiplex PCR assay on genomic DNA. The amplified TCR beta libraries were sequenced on the Illumina HiSeq System as 87-base-pair reads. In the original analysis: Across the 500 to 850 repertoires, a later analysis counted around 80 million unique TCR beta chains, about 10 million of which were shared by at least two donors. To remove PCR and sequencing errors, raw reads were error-corrected and collapsed into unique sequences using a nearest-neighbor algorithm that merged closely related sequences. V, D and J gene segments were assigned by aligning CDR3 sequences to IMGT reference sequences. For a sequence to be retained, a match of at least six nucleotides to both a V gene segment and a J gene segment was required. A rearrangement counted as productive if the CDR3 had no stop codons and remained in frame with V and J, and every other rearrangement counted as non-productive. Following IMGT convention, CDR3 was defined as the stretch from the second conserved V-encoded cysteine to the conserved J-encoded phenylalanine. The earlier analysis of 450 to 750 of the donors excluded any sequence lacking an unambiguous match to a single V gene segment. An earlier analysis of a few hundred of the donors called V segments functional above 56.7% productive rearrangements and segregating when the between-donor standard deviation exceeded 5%. To diagnose cytomegalovirus status from the catalog of TCR beta chain sequences, a statistical classification framework was built. V and J gene assignment, in a later analysis, came from comparing TCR nucleotide sequences with IMGT/GENE-DB human TR gene sequences. In a later analysis, CDR3 sequences and most-parsimonious VDJ recombination scenarios were assigned using the TCRdist pipeline. A later analysis defined each TCR beta chain by its CDR3 amino acid sequence plus V-gene family, and excluded reads lacking a unique V-gene family. In a later analysis, approximately 590 highly shared, low-generation-probability nucleotide sequences were removed to address suspected cross-contamination and a sequencing artifact. For each public chain, a later analysis derived a clonal expansion index from normalized ranks of inferred template counts within each repertoire. A later analysis computed generation probabilities with a VDJ recombination model fitted to out-of-frame rearrangements, and checked the results against IGoR. Hypergeometric tests were used in a later analysis to score TCR-TCR, TCR-HLA and TCR-CMV co-occurrence, with a repertoire-size bias correction applied to the TCR pairs. A later analysis estimated false discovery rates by permuting HLA or CMV assignments 20 times. A later analysis grouped co-occurring TCRs with DBSCAN, adding TCRdist sequence similarity when clustering within HLA-allele-positive subsets. Repertoires with fewer than 30,000 or more than 120,000 public chains were left out of co-occurrence clustering, as were about five repertoires with anomalous nucleotide sharing. Entries here come from immuneACCESS through TCRdb and include only in-frame sequences with V and J called. Some clones fail to appear in such tables; in the studies checked, an unresolved V gene covers under half of the shortfall, and the cause of the remainder is unknown. V and J calls plus clone size are reproduced from that table; the DNA served to infer D and trimming. The sample table lists 90,000 to 150,000 clones, roughly 78% of them with a count of one. Jointly, the top ten make up approximately 3.5% of the sample.

The paper as a whole reports these results and caveats: Across donors, most TCR sequences were observed very rarely, whereas some public TCRs were present in many individuals. Some IMGT-functional V segments, including TRBV6-2 and TRBV6-3, could not be distinguished by the 87-base-pair reads and were therefore excluded. About 17 rarely observed V segments, including chromosome 9 orphons, were excluded from the earlier analysis of about 600 of the donors because counts were too low. A later analysis found that most CMV-associated TCR beta chains appeared HLA-restricted, with HLA associations seemingly driven largely by CMV exposure. In an earlier analysis of around 600 of the donors, most TCR beta V segments appeared in productive rearrangements about 87% or about 30% of the time, broadly matching IMGT annotations. A total of about 150 TCR beta chains were listed by the study as associated with cytomegalovirus. The presence/absence analyses assumed that sequencing depth was roughly uniform across donors, and that assumption may not be true. Because HLA typing was missing for some donors at each locus, association tests included only the typed subset. According to a later genetic analysis, donors in an Asian-associated ancestry cluster had fewer N-insertions in productive TCRs than the roughly 700-donor mean. When HLA alleles, especially DR and DQ, strongly co-occurred, TCR associations were difficult to assign to individual alleles. The only immune exposure information available for the cohort was CMV serostatus. A later analysis associated 16,951 TCR beta sequences with specific HLA alleles at a false discovery rate of 0.05. Correlated functional status among segregating V segments might be attributable to linkage disequilibrium, but an unknown experimental factor could not be ruled out. In a later genetic analysis, a missense DCLRE1C variant was associated with V-gene and J-gene trimming of TCR beta chains, and the association was replicated in an independent cohort. A further reported finding was that TCR beta sequences accurately predicted the HLA-A and HLA-B alleles for most subjects in the first cohort. The classifier was reported to diagnose cytomegalovirus status with high specificity and sensitivity in both the original and validation cohorts. A cluster of highly shared sequence variants was judged likely to be a technical artifact of the sequencing pipeline. In a later analysis, the rate of TCR association differed among HLA loci, with DRB1 alleles having the most associated TCRs and HLA-C alleles having the fewest. According to the authors, the approach could potentially be generalized to other disease states and immunological phenotypes. Compared with equally common non-associated chains, HLA-associated TCR beta chains in a later analysis were more clonally expanded and had lower generation probabilities. The cohort was sequenced for TCR beta chains only, and without alpha or paired-chain data the features that could be detected were limited. A later analysis reported that several top co-occurrence clusters appeared linked to parvovirus B19, influenza, CMV and Epstein-Barr virus. A few of the identified cytomegalovirus-associated TCR beta chains were confirmed in vitro to be specific for cytomegalovirus antigens.

The rearranged chain carries TRBV6-5 and TRBJ1-2; 9 bases in the junction line up with TRBD1. This clonotype was obtained from a woman in her 30s in good health and CMV-seropositive. The sample was PBMCs. The CDR3 here reads CASSPLQGASGYTF. The bases read TGTGCCAGCAGTCCATTACAGGGGGCTAGTGGCTACACCTTC.